This T cell receptor (beta chain) was identified in a study of T cells in Graves' hyperthyroidism and ophthalmopathy (dated by TCRdb to about 2019). At the level of the whole study: Peripheral blood was sampled at the time of initial diagnosis, prior to any treatment. A discovery cohort of about a hundred patients, approximately 45 with Graves' ophthalmopathy and 57 with stable Graves' hyperthyroidism, was used to find distinguishing TCR V-J signatures. Prospective prediction of ophthalmopathy was tested in an independent validation cohort of 18 to 20 hyperthyroidism patients and some 17 patients who later progressed to ophthalmopathy. The 75 to 100 discovery patients were randomly split 7:3 into training and test sets. In addition, the study compared T-cell repertoires in thyroid tissue and in blood from a handful of Graves' hyperthyroidism patients. Following sampling, methimazole starting at 30 mg daily was given to hyperthyroidism patients, and high-dose intravenous methylprednisolone was given to ophthalmopathy patients. The paper describes TCR Vbeta CDR3 sequencing of fewer than 150 peripheral blood samples, made up of 43 ophthalmopathy patients, 70 to 75 hyperthyroidism patients and 17 progressor patients. General findings and caveats noted by the study authors: Most expanded thyroid clonotypes (frequency above 0.001) were also found in blood, which suggests that blood repertoires may mirror thyroid immune responses. In cross-validation, a model built on a 13 V-J signature told ophthalmopathy apart from stable hyperthyroidism with approximately 90% sensitivity and about 81% specificity, and in testing the same model reached 80%/75%. Sample size was not statistically predetermined, and investigators were not blinded to group allocation. During validation, the model predicted progression to ophthalmopathy a median of approximately 6 months ahead of onset, with roughly 65% sensitivity and under 85% specificity.

This clonotype has more than one count but fewer than ten. What antigen it recognizes has not been identified. No quality values exist for individual bases; no much larger clone is one base distant. The TCR beta CDR3 regions were amplified from the RNA transcripts. The first round of RT-PCR for the TCR CDR3 was performed with the HTBI primer set and the Qiagen OneStep RT-PCR kit. Libraries were constructed in a second round of multiplex PCR, after which size selection and purification were carried out. Paired-end sequencing of the libraries was performed with 100 bp reads on an Illumina HiSeq2000. The paper's data handling went like this. SOAPnuke was used to process the raw data, throwing out any read that contained adapters or uncalled bases, had a mean Phred below 15, or lacked an exact constant-primer or identifier match. COPE v1.2.5 was used to merge high-quality paired reads, and clonotypes were defined as unique nucleotide sequences. MiTCR v1.1 was used to align clonotypes to the IMGT TRBV, TRBD and TRBJ reference segments. The analysis was restricted to V-J combinations with a frequency above 0.0001, which together covered approximately 99% of the repertoires. A TCS score was defined as the ratio between F50 (clonal expansion) and ExV (chaos), using BLOSUM62-based TCRdist between CDR3 peptides within each V-J. Welch's t-statistics and random forest reduced approximately 520 V-J features to 10 to 15, which were used in a naive Bayes classifier (R e1071). The Morisita-Horn index was used to measure how similar the thyroid and blood repertoires were. TCRdb applied fastp at Q25 and MiXCR to the public reads, then kept only in-frame beta chains. Each CDR3 protein appears once, grouped with its most common genes and DNA. None of the V and J calls come from the authors' own analysis; TCRdb made them. For this sample the table gives fewer than 650,000 distinct CDR3 sequences, of which about 14% were detected only once. In total, the top ten clones hold roughly 4.3% of the sample.

V lost 1 base and J lost 4 bases; the stretch between them is 10 bases long. CDR1 and CDR2 are drawn from the germline V gene: SGHNT, YENEEA. Reading from cysteine to phenylalanine, the CDR3 counts 15 amino acids. The kept DNA is CDR3 alone, 45 bases in frame from the first base. Moderately to severely active disease, a Clinical Activity Score of at least 3, a NOSPECS grade of at least 4, and a duration under 3 months were present in ophthalmopathy patients. The study excluded patients with uncontrolled infections, other autoimmune diseases, pregnancy or lactation. Diagnoses were established on the basis of clinical symptoms, serum thyroxine and TRAb, thyroid ultrasound, and orbital computed tomography. PBMCs were separated from roughly 9.6 ml of fresh peripheral blood using Ficoll-Paque density gradient centrifugation. Trizol reagent was used to extract total RNA, and RNA quality was then checked on an Agilent 2100 Bioanalyzer.

The chain is made from TRBV11-3 and TRBJ2-2; the D gene is perhaps TRBD2, on 6 matching bases. The clonotype comes from a woman aged 40 to 55 with Graves' ophthalmopathy. Specimen: blood. The CDR3 sequence is CASSLGRRGTGELFF. The DNA sequence is as follows: TGTGCCAGCAGCTTAGGTCGGCGGGGCACCGGGGAGCTGTTTTTT.